The clone carrying this T cell receptor (beta chain) has only one observation. As yet, its antigen is unknown. The data were obtained in a study of type 1 regulatory T cells. Per germline, CDR1 SGHRS and CDR2 YFSETQ. Unmatched junction bases numbered 7, after V lost 7 bases and J lost 6 bases. The CDR3 covers 14 residues. One entry per CDR3 protein, called by TCRdb with MiXCR from the reads. The sample holds 63,000 or so distinct CDR3 sequences, more than 45% seen once. Sequenced: cultured non-Tr1 T cells, either the whole culture or a sorted T cell fraction (not recorded which). This receptor was taken from a human donor in good health. This chain joins TRBV5-1 and TRBJ2-7; TRBD2 aligns across 13 bases. CDR3 loop: CASSRLAGGGEQYF. The CDR3, as DNA: TGCGCCAGCTCTCGACTAGCGGGGGGCGGCGAGCAGTACTTC.